Here is one T cell receptor beta chain with its context. This clone showed up just a few times. Its target antigen remains unknown. No clone much larger than this one lies a single base away; base qualities are absent. Each donor gave one peripheral blood draw, around 100 mL on average, collected into heparinised tubes. Naive, central memory, regulatory and stem cell-like memory CD4+ T cells were sorted on a BD FACSAria II using a panel including CD45RO, CCR7, CD25, CD127, CD95 and CD27. A purity above 98% was achieved for all sorted populations. PBMCs were isolated immediately by Lymphoprep density gradient centrifugation and stained directly without culture. So that batch effects would be minimized, each experiment stained and sorted samples in pairs, pairing one healthy donor with one patient. This sample stems from a study of beta chain features in type 1 diabetes (dated by TCRdb to the late 2010s). For the study in its entirety: Mean age, gender distribution, total cell number and subset yield were not different between patients and healthy donors. A total of 90 million to 140 million sorted cells were examined across all samples, and RNA yield correlated strongly with the number of cells per subset. The study compared the TCRB repertoires of sorted circulating CD4+ T cell subsets in recently diagnosed type 1 diabetes patients with those in matched healthy donors. Regulatory and stem cell-like memory subsets were isolated from only 8 patients and about eight healthy donors, whereas naive and central memory subsets came from all 30 or so donors. What the authors observed across the whole study: Because small numbers of individuals were included in the HLA sub-analyses, any influence of HLA type on TCRB rearrangement was left unresolved. Fewer insertions and more nucleotide deletions at VDJ recombination sites were observed in patients with type 1 diabetes, implying thymic rearrangement abnormalities. Because cDNA rather than genomic DNA was sequenced, highly expressing activated cells could have been over-represented, although no difference in activation and CD3 levels was found between groups. Shorter templates might be favored by PCR, yet because patient and control samples were amplified and corrected together, any such skew would affect both groups equally. Naive, central memory and regulatory TCRB repertoires appeared more similar among patients than among healthy donors. In all four CD4+ subsets, TCRB CDR3 length was moderately but significantly shorter in type 1 diabetes patients.

The entire amount of isolated RNA was reverse transcribed using the High Capacity cDNA Reverse Transcription Kit, so the sequenced TCRB transcripts were expressed ones. Naive, central memory and regulatory T cell samples underwent deep immunoSEQ sequencing, averaging roughly 3.5 million total reads per sample. Sorted cells were lysed in RLT buffer and RNA was extracted with DNase-treated RNeasy Micro or Mini kits, depending on cell number. To prevent cross-contamination, every cell subset was processed on its own, while patient and healthy donor samples were processed together. The immunoSEQ multiplex PCR was used to amplify TCRB sequences from cDNA, yielding 87-bp fragments that span the CDR3 region. Sequencing of the amplicons was performed on the Illumina HiSeq platform. Under the source paper's analysis protocol: Synthetic template baselines were used to correct PCR bias computationally, reads within Hamming distance 2 were collapsed, and singletons that could not be merged were discarded. By aligning reads against IMGT, V, D and J genes, CDR3 length, and insertions or deletions at six rearrangement sites were assigned. Within each subset, clonotype counts were normalized to the number of sorted cells before true diversity and Gini coefficients were calculated with the tcR R package. Repertoire sharing was quantified using the overlap coefficient calculated on TCRB nucleotide sequences. TCRdb carries this immuneACCESS record with in-frame sequences only. Its versions omit some clonotypes, under half of them owing to an unresolved V gene in the studies checked, with the rest unexplained. The DNA gave D and trimming, while V, J and clone size come from that table. The sample records 250,000 to 350,000 clones, 12% to 15% of which are singletons. The ten largest clones capture 6.7% of the sample.

Ends trimmed: V by 1 base, J by 5 bases; bases unmatched to a gene: 5. The germline V gene specifies SGHVS as CDR1 and FNYEAQ as CDR2. The CDR3 starts with the cysteine, ends with the phenylalanine, and has 15 residues. The CDR3 DNA has 45 bases and is translated from base 1. The sequence came from a man in his thirties or forties in good health. Sequenced input: central memory CD4+ T cells from blood. The V gene is TRBV7-6 and the J gene is TRBJ1-5, with 7 bases aligning to TRBD1. The CDR3 has the sequence CASSLVDRVDQPQHF. The bases are TGTGCCAGCAGCTTAGTCGACAGGGTCGATCAGCCCCAGCATTTT. Where the CDR3 stops, the reference TRBV7-6 and TRBJ1-5 genes take over; the full variable domain is GAGVSQSPRYKVTKRGQDVALRCDPISGHVSLYWYRQALGQGPEFLTYFNYEAQQDKSGLPNDRFSAERPEGSISTLTIQRTEQRDSAMYRCASSLVDRVDQPQHFGDGTRLSIL.